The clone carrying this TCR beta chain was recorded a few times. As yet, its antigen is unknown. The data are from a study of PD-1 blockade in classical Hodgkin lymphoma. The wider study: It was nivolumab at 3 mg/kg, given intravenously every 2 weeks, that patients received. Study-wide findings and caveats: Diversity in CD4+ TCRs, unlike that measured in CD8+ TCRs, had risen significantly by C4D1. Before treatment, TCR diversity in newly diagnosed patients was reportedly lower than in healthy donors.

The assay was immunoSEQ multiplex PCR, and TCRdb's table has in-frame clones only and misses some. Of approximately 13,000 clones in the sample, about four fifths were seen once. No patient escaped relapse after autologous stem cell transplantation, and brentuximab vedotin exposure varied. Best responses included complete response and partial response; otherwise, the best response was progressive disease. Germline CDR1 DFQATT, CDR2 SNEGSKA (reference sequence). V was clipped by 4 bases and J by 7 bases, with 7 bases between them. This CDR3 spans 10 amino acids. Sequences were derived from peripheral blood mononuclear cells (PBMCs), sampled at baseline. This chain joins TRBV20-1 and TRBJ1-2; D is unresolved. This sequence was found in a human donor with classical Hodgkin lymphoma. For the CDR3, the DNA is TGCAGTGCTATCCAGGCTGGCTACACCTTC. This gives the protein CSAIQAGYTF.